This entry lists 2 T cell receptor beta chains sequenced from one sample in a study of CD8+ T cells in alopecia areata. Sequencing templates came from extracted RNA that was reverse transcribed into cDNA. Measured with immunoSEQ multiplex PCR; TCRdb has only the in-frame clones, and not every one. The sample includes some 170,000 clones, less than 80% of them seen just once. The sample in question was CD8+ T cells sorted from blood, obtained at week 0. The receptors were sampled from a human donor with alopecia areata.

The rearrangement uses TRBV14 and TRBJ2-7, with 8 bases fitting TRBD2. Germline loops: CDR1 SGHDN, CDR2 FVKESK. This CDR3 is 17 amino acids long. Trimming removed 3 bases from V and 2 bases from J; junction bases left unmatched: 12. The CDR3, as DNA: TGTGCCAGCAGCCAGGGATTCGGGGGGGGCCGCGCCTACGAGCAGTACTTC. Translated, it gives CASSQGFGGGRAYEQYF.

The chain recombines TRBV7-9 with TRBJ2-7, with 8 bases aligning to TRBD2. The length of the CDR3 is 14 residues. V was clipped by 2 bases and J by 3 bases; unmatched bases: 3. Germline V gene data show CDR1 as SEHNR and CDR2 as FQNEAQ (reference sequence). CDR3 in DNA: TGTGCCAGCAGCTTAATCGGGACTAGCTACGAGCAGTACTTC. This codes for CASSLIGTSYEQYF. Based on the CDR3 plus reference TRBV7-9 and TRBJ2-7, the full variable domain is DTGVSQNPRHKITKRGQNVTFRCDPISEHNRLYWYRQTLGQGPEFLTYFQNEAQLEKSRLLSDRFSAERPKGSFSTLEIQRTEQGDSAMYLCASSLIGTSYEQYFGPGTRLTVT.